These T cell receptor beta chains were read from a single sample in a study of T-cell memory formation after mild COVID-19. In TCRdb, the 5' RACE reads were re-called with MiXCR into one record per CDR3 protein. Of about 260,000 distinct CDR3 sequences in the sample, about a sixth were seen once. The sequencing sample was made of PBMCs or a T cell subset sorted from them (not recorded which). These receptors were collected from a man aged 18-30 years who had mild COVID-19 (a few samples of this study predate the infection). Cell type and time point are not known. The CDR3 runs from the conserved cysteine through the conserved F or W. Each record gives: V gene, D gene, clone size, J gene, CDR3 protein, CDR3 DNA. The D gene is left open where the match is weak. The size of a clone is reported for some rows only, either as once, few or many, or as a class for expanded clones.

TRBV5-1	.	.	TRBJ2-5	CASSLGGFETQYF	TGCGCCAGCAGCTTGGGAGGGTTTGAGACCCAGTACTTC
TRBV4-3	TRBD1	many	TRBJ1-2	CASSPGQGAGYTF	TGCGCCAGCAGCCCGGGGCAGGGGGCTGGCTACACCTTC
TRBV5-1	.	few	TRBJ2-4	CASSLGTQGIQYF	TGCGCCAGCAGCTTGGGTACCCAGGGCATTCAGTACTTC
TRBV7-9	.	.	TRBJ1-5	CARSLMSDSNQPQHF	TGTGCCAGAAGCTTAATGTCGGACAGCAATCAGCCCCAGCATTTT
TRBV6-5	TRBD1	few	TRBJ1-1	CASSQDRVGTEAFF	TGTGCCAGCAGTCAAGACAGGGTTGGCACTGAAGCTTTCTTT
TRBV30	.	.	TRBJ2-3	CAWGRDTQYF	TGTGCCTGGGGACGAGATACGCAGTATTTT
TRBV7-9	TRBD1	.	TRBJ2-3	CASSSSPLDRRTQYF	TGTGCCAGCAGCTCGTCCCCGCTGGACAGGCGTACGCAGTATTTT
TRBV7-8	TRBD2	few	TRBJ2-4	CATAPRRGVKNIQYF	TGTGCCACCGCTCCCCGTCGGGGGGTCAAAAACATTCAGTACTTC
TRBV7-2	.	.	TRBJ2-7	CASTVREGAFYEQYF	TGTGCCAGCACCGTCCGAGAAGGCGCGTTCTACGAGCAGTACTTC
TRBV5-5	.	few	TRBJ1-1	CASSLLVGTEAFF	TGTGCCAGCAGCTTGTTAGTGGGCACTGAAGCTTTCTTT
TRBV11-1	.	.	TRBJ2-7	CASSHPSPNYEQYF	TGTGCCAGCAGCCATCCGAGCCCCAACTACGAGCAGTACTTC